Sequencing of this TCR beta chain was carried out in a study of beta chain features in type 1 diabetes. A remark on this clone: Its antigen is currently unknown.

Study-wide points: TCRB rearrangement may or may not be influenced by HLA type; here this remained unresolved. Moderate yet significant TCRB CDR3 shortening was seen in Type 1 diabetes patients in all four CD4+ subsets.

Cell sorting via CD45RO/CCR7/CD25/CD127/CD95/CD27 was performed to obtain CD4+ naive, central memory, regulatory and stem cell-like memory cells. Purity above 98% was achieved in all sorted populations. Unmatched junction bases numbered 10, after V lost 4 bases and J lost 5 bases. This CDR3 spans 16 amino acids. Germline V gives CDR1 MNHNY, CDR2 SVGAGI (reference sequence). Isolated RNA was reverse transcribed in full, so expressed TCRB transcripts were sequenced. Mean read depth for naive, central memory and regulatory T cell samples was around 3.8 million reads. Here immunoSEQ multiplex PCR was the method, and the copy in TCRdb shows in-frame clones only, minus some. The data hold roughly 180,000 clones, with around 8% observed a single time.

The source material was central memory CD4+ T cells from blood. The receptor's source is a woman between 40 and 50 years old with type 1 diabetes. This chain uses TRBV6-6 with TRBJ2-5; TRBD1 matches 10 bases. CDR3 nucleotide sequence: TGTGCCAGCAGTTTGGGGCCGGGACAGGGGACGGAGACCCAGTACTTC. This codes for CASSLGPGQGTETQYF.